This TCR beta chain was retrieved from a study of blood T cell repertoires in COVID-19. As originally analysed: Nucleated cell number was recorded as an estimate derived from reference gene primer amplification. Clones were read by immunoSEQ multiplex PCR, and TCRdb kept only the in-frame ones, dropping some. The D gene and trimming were derived from the DNA, and the V and J assignments and clone size from that table. The repertoire holds 53,000 or so clones, with approximately 80% as singletons. Germline lookup yields CDR1 SEHNR and CDR2 FQNEAQ (reference sequence). Deletions cut 7 bases from V and 0 bases from J, with 13 bases between. The CDR3 spans 14 residues.

The rearrangement joins TRBV7-9 to TRBJ2-7; D is unresolved. The sequence derives from a man aged 50 or older with active or convalescent COVID-19. Sequencing input: peripheral blood. The CDR3: CASTPQASSYEQYF. CDR3 bases: TGTGCCAGCACCCCGCAGGCCAGCTCCTACGAGCAGTACTTC. The full variable domain, completed using reference TRBV7-9 and TRBJ2-7, is DTGVSQNPRHKITKRGQNVTFRCDPISEHNRLYWYRQTLGQGPEFLTYFQNEAQLEKSRLLSDRFSAERPKGSFSTLEIQRTEQGDSAMYLCASTPQASSYEQYFGPGTRLTVT.